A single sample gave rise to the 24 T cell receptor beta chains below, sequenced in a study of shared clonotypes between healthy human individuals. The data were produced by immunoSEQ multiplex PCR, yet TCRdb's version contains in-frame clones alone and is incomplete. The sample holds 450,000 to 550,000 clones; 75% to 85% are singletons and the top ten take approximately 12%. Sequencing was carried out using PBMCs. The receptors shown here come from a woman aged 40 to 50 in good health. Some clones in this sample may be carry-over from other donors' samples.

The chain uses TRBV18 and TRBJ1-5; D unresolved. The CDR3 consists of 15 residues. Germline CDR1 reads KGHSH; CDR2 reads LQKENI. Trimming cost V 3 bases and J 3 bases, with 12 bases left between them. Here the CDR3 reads CASSPVKADNQPQHF. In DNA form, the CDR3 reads TGTGCCAGCTCACCGGTGAAGGCGGACAATCAGCCCCAGCATTTT.

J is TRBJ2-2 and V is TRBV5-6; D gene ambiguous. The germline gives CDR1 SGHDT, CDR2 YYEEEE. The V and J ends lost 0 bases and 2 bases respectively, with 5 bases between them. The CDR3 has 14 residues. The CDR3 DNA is TGTGCCAGCAGCTTGGCCTTAAACACCGGGGAGCTGTTTTTT. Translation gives CASSLALNTGELFF.

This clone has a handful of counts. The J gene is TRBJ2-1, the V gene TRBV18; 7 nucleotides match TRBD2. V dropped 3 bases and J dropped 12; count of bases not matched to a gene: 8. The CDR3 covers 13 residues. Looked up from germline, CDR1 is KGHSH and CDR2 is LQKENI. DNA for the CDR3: TGTGCCAGCTCACCCGGGACTATTATTCGGCAGTTCTTC. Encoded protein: CASSPGTIIRQFF.

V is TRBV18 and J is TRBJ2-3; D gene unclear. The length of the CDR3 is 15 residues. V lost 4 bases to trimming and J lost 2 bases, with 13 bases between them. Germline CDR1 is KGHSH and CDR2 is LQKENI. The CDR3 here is CASSQAADVTDTQYF. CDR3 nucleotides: TGTGCCAGCTCACAAGCCGCGGACGTCACAGATACGCAGTATTTT. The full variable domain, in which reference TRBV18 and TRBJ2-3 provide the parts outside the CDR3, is NAGVMQNPRHLVRRRGQEARLRCSPMKGHSHVYWYRQLPEEGLKFMVYLQKENIIDESGMPKERFSAEFPKEGPSILRIQQVVRGDSAAYFCASSQAADVTDTQYFGPGTRLTVL.

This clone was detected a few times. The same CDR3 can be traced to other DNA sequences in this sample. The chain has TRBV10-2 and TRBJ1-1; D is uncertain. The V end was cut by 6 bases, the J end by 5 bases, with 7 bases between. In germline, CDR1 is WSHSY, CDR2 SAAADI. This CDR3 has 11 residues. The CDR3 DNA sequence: TGCGCCAGCAGAAGGGATACTGAAGCTTTCTTT. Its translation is CASRRDTEAFF.

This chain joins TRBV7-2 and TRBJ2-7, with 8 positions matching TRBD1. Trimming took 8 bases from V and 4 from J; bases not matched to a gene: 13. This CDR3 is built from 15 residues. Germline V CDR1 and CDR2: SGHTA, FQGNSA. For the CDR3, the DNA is TGTGCCAGCTCAGGGGGCCCTAGGGGAACTTACGAGCAGTACTTC. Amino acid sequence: CASSGGPRGTYEQYF.

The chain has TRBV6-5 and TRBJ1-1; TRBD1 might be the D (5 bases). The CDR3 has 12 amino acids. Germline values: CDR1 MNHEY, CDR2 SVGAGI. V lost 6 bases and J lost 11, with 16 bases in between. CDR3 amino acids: CASSQRGKLAFF. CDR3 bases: TGTGCCAGCAGCCAACGGGGGAAGTTGGCTTTCTTT.

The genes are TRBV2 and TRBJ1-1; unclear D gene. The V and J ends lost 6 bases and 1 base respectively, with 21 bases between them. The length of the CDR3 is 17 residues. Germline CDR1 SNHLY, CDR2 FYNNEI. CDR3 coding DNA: TGTGCCAGCAGCCACGGACTGCGACGGCTGGAGAACACTGAAGCTTTCTTT. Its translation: CASSHGLRRLENTEAFF.

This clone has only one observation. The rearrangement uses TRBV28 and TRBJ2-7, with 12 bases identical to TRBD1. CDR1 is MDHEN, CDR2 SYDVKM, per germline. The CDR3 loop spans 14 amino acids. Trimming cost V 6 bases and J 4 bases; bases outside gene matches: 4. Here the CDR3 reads CASRGQGAVYEQYF. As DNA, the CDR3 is TGTGCCAGCAGGGGACAGGGGGCAGTTTACGAGCAGTACTTC.

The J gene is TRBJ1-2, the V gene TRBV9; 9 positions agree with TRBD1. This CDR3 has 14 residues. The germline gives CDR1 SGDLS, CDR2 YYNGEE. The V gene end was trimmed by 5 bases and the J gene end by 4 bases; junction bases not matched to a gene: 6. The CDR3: CASSNRGRGYGYTF. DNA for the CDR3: TGTGCCAGCAGTAACAGGGGGCGAGGCTATGGCTACACCTTC.

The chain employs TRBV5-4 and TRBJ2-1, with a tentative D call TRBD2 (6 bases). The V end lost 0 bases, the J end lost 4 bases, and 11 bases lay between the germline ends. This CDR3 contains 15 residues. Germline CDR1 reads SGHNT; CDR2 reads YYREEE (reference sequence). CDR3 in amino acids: CASSLGLVGYNEQFF. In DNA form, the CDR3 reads TGTGCCAGCAGCTTGGGACTAGTTGGGTACAATGAGCAGTTCTTC.

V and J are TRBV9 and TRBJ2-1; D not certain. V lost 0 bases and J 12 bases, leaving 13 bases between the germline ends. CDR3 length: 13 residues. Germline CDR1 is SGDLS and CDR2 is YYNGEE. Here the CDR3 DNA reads TGTGCCAGCAGCGTAGATATGGTAGGGTTGCAGTTCTTC. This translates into CASSVDMVGLQFF.

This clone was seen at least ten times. The CDR3 protein is CASHRPGGDTGNTIYF. The CDR3 DNA sequence: TGTGCCAGCCACCGCCCAGGCGGAGACACTGGAAACACCATATATTTT. This rearrangement joins TRBV28 to TRBJ1-3; no reliable D call. The CDR3 is 16 residues long. Germline-derived CDR1 and CDR2 are MDHEN and SYDVKM. Trimming took off 8 bases at V and 2 bases at J, with 19 bases between the two ends.

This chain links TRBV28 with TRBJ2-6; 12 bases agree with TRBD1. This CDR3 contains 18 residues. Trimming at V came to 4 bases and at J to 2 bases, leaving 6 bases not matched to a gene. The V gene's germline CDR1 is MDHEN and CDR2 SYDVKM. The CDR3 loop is CASSSTGTGGAGANVLTF. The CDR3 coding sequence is TGTGCCAGCAGTTCCACCGGGACAGGGGGCGCTGGGGCCAACGTCCTGACTTTC.

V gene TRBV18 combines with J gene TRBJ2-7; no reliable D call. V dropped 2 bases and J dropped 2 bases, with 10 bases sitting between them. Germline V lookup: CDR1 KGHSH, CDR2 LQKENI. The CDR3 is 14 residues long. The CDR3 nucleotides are TGTGCCAGCTCACCATCTCAGAGTGCCTACGAGCAGTACTTC. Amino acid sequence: CASSPSQSAYEQYF.

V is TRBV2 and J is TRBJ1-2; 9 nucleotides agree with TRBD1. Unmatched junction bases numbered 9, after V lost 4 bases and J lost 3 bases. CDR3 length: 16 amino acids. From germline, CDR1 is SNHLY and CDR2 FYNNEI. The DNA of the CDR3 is TGTGCCAGCAGTGTGGGACAGGGCTCTCAGGACTATGGCTACACCTTC. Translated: CASSVGQGSQDYGYTF.

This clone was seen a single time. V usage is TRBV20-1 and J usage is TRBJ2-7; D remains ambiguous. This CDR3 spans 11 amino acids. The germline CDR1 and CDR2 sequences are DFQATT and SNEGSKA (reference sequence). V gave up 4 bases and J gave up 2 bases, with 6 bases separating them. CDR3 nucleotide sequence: TGCAGTGCTAAAGGGACCTACGAGCAGTACTTC. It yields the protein CSAKGTYEQYF.

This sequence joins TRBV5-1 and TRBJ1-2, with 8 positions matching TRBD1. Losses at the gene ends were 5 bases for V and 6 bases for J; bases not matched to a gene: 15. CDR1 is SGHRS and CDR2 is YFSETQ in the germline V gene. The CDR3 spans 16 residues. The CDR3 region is CASSRDRKSGFDGYTF. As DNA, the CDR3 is TGCGCCAGCAGTCGGGACAGGAAAAGCGGGTTTGATGGCTACACCTTC.

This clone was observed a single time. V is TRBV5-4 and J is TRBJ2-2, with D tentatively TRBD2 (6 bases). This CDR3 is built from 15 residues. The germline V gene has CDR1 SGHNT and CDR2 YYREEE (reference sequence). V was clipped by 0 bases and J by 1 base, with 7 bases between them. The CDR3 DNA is TGTGCCAGCAGCTTGGTGGAGGGGAACACCGGGGAGCTGTTTTTT. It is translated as CASSLVEGNTGELFF. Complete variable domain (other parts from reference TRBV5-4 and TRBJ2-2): ETGVTQSPTHLIKTRGQQVTLRCSSQSGHNTVSWYQQALGQGPQFIFQYYREEENGRGNFPPRFSGLQFPNYSSELNVNALELDDSALYLCASSLVEGNTGELFFGEGSRLTVL.

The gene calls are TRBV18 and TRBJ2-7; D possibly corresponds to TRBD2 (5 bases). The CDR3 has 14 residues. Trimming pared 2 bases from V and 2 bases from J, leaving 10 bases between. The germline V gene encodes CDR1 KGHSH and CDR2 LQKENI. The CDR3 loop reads CASSPGLKPYEQYF. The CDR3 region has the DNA TGTGCCAGCTCACCAGGACTTAAACCCTACGAGCAGTACTTC.

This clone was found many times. CDR3 region: CASSYSRTGATEAFF. The CDR3 DNA is TGCGCCAGCAGCTACTCCCGGACAGGGGCTACTGAAGCTTTCTTT. The gene calls are TRBV5-1 and TRBJ1-1; 9 bases agree with TRBD1. The CDR3 length is 15 residues. The V gene's germline CDR1 is SGHRS and CDR2 YFSETQ. The V segment lost 3 bases and the J segment 5 bases; nucleotides outside the gene matches: 8.

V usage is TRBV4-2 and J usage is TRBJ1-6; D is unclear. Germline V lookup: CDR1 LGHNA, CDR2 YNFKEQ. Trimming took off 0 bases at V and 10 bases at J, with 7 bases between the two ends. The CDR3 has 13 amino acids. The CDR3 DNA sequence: TGTGCCAGCAGCCAAGAGGTGTGGTCACCCCTCCACTTT. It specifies CASSQEVWSPLHF.

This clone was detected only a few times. The DNA of the CDR3 is TGTGCCAGCAGCTACGGGCCTTCGAACACTGAAGCTTTCTTT. Translation: CASSYGPSNTEAFF. V and J are TRBV7-3 and TRBJ1-1; D gene uncertain. V was pared by 4 bases and J by 1 base, with 10 bases between. The CDR3 runs to 14 residues. The V gene's germline CDR1 is SGHTA and CDR2 FQGTGA.

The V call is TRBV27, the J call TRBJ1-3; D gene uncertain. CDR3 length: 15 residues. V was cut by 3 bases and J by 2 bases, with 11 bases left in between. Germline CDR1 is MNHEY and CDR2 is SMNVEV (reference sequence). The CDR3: CASSFRWGPGNTIYF. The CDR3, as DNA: TGTGCCAGCAGTTTTCGTTGGGGTCCTGGAAACACCATATATTTT.